This T cell receptor beta chain originates from a study of shared clonotypes between healthy human individuals. Turning to this clone: Other DNA sequences in the sample encode the same CDR3.

The assay was run at deep level. TCRdb's copy holds only in-frame clones and misses some; the assay was immunoSEQ multiplex PCR. In the table there are about 2 million clones, roughly 95% of which are singletons. The study separated CD4+ cells into CD45RA+ naive and CD45RA-negative memory subsets. The germline gives CDR1 MNHEY, CDR2 SVGAGI. The germline V and J ends were trimmed by 5 bases and 0 bases, with 5 bases remaining between them. This CDR3 has 13 residues. The genes are TRBV6-5 and TRBJ1-3, with D possibly matching TRBD1 (5 bases). Sequences were obtained from naive CD4+ T cells sorted from blood. Regarding subset: CD45RA+ positively selected. The receptor was derived from a man younger than 35 in good health. CDR3: CASSQGSGNTIYF. As DNA, the CDR3 is TGTGCCAGCAGTCAGGGCTCTGGAAACACCATATATTTT.